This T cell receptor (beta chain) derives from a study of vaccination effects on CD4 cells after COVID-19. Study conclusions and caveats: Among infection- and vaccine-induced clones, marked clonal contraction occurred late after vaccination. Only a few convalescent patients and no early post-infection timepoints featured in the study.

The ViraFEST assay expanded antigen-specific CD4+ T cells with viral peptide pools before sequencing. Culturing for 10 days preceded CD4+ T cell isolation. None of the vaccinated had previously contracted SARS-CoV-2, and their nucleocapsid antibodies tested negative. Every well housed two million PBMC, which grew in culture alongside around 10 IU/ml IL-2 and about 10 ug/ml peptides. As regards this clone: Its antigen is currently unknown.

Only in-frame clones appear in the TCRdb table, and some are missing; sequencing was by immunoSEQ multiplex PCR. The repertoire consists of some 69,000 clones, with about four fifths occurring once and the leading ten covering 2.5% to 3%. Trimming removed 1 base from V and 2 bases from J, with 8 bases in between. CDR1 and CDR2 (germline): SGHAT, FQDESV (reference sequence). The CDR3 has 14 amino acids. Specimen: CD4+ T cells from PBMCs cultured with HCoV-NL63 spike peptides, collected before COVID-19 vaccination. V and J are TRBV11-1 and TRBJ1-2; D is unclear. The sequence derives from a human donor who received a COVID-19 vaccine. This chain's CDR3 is CASSLVHRNYGYTF. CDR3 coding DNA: TGTGCCAGCAGCTTAGTTCACAGAAACTATGGCTACACCTTC.